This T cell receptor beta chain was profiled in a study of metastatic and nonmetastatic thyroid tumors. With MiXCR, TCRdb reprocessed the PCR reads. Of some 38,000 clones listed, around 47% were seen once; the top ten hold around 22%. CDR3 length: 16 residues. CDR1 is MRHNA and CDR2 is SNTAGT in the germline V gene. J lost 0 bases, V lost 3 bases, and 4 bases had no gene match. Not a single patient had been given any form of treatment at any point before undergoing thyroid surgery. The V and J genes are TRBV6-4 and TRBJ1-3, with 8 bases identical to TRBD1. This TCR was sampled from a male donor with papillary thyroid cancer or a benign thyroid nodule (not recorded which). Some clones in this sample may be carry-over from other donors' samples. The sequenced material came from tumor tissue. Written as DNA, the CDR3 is TGTGCCAGCAGTGAAGCAGGGGGCGACTCTGGAAACACCATATATTTT. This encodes CASSEAGGDSGNTIYF.